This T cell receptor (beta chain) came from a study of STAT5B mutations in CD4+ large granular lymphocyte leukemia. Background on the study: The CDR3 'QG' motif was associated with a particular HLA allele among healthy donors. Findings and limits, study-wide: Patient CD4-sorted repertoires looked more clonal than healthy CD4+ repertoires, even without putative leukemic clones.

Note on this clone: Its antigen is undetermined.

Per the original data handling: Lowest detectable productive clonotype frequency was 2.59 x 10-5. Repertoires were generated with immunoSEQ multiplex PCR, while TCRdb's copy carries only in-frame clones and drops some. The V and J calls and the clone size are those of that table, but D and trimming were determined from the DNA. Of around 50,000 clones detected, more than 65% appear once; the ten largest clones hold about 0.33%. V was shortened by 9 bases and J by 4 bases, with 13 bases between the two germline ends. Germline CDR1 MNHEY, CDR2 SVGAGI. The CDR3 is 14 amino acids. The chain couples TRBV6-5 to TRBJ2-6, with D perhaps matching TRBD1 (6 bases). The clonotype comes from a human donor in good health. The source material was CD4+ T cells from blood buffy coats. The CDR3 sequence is CASKSRGGANVLTF. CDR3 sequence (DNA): TGTGCCAGTAAAAGTAGGGGGGGGGCCAACGTCCTGACTTTC.